These 15 T cell receptor beta chains came from one sample sequenced in a study of blood T cell repertoires in COVID-19. Data came from immunoSEQ multiplex PCR; TCRdb stores just in-frame clones and leaves some out. Of some 240,000 clones detected, around 84% appear once; the ten largest clones hold about 4%. The sample comprised PBMCs or T cells enriched from blood (not recorded which). All receptors come from a man aged 25 to 40 with acute COVID-19.

This chain connects TRBV24-1 to TRBJ2-3, with TRBD1 identical over 7 bases. The V gene's germline CDR1 is KGHDR and CDR2 SFDVKD. The CDR3 contains 16 residues. V lost 4 bases and J lost 2; bases outside the gene matches: 8. CDR3 in DNA: TGTGCCACCAGTGACCGAGAGGGACAGCTCACAGATACGCAGTATTTT. Encoded protein: CATSDREGQLTDTQYF.

The rearrangement links TRBV13 to TRBJ2-5; 12 positions agree with TRBD2. The trim removed 0 bases at V and 5 bases at J, leaving 10 bases unmatched. Looked up from germline, CDR1 is PRHDT and CDR2 is FYEKMQ (reference sequence). The CDR3 has 18 amino acids. CDR3 in DNA: TGTGCCAGCAGCTTAGGCCTAAAGAGACTAGCGGGAGTGGAGACCCAGTACTTC. It is translated as CASSLGLKRLAGVETQYF. Using reference TRBV13 and TRBJ2-5 for the parts outside the CDR3, the full variable domain is AAGVIQSPRHLIKEKRETATLKCYPIPRHDTVYWYQQGPGQDPQFLISFYEKMQSDKGSIPDRFSAQQFSDYHSELNMSSLELGDSALYFCASSLGLKRLAGVETQYFGPGTRLLVL.

The chain carries TRBV3-1 (or the pseudogene TRBV3-2) and TRBJ2-6; a weak D match, TRBD2 (6 bases). CDR1 and CDR2 (germline): LGHDT, YNNKEL (reference sequence). The CDR3 length is 16 residues. V was clipped by 1 base and J by 2 bases, with 9 bases between them. The CDR3 loop is CASSQGGGAGANVLTF. As DNA, the CDR3 is TGTGCCAGCAGCCAAGGGGGCGGGGCTGGGGCCAACGTCCTGACTTTC.

The CDR3 nucleotides read TGTGCCAGCAAGGCTAGCGGGGGGTCACTAGCCAAAAACATTCAGTACTTC. It is translated as CASKASGGSLAKNIQYF. V gene TRBV13 combines with J gene TRBJ2-4, with 11 bases matching TRBD2. Trimming cost V 7 bases and J 0 bases; bases outside gene matches: 8. From germline, CDR1 is PRHDT and CDR2 FYEKMQ (reference sequence). The CDR3 sequence is 17 residues long.

This clone occurred a few times. The V and J genes are TRBV5-8 and TRBJ1-3, with unresolved D. Looked up from germline, CDR1 is SGHTS and CDR2 is YDEGEE. The CDR3 extends over 14 amino acids. With 2 bases removed from V and 3 bases from J, the gap between germline ends came to 9 bases. The CDR3 sequence is CASSFRSGGNTIYF. CDR3 DNA: TGTGCCAGCAGCTTCCGGAGCGGTGGAAACACCATATATTTT. The full variable domain, rest sourced from reference TRBV5-8 and TRBJ1-3, is EAGVTQSPTHLIKTRGQQATLRCSPISGHTSVYWYQQALGLGLQFLLWYDEGEERNRGNFPPRFSGRQFPNYSSELNVNALELEDSALYLCASSFRSGGNTIYFGEGSWLTVV.

This clone was found a few times. Relative to the germline gene, one junction end is altered; a read error may explain this. The rearrangement links TRBV6-5 to TRBJ2-3; possibly TRBD2 for D (6 bases). The CDR3 runs 15 residues. Germline loops: CDR1 MNHEY, CDR2 SVGAGI. CDR3 in amino acids: CASSSLSGSTDTQYF. Written as DNA, the CDR3 is TGTGCCAGCAGTTCTCTCTCCGGGAGCACTGATACGCAGTATTTT.

CDR3 DNA: TGCGCCAGCAGCGTCTACAGGGGGCCCACAGAGACCCAGTACTTC. It specifies CASSVYRGPTETQYF. The chain recombines TRBV5-1 with TRBJ2-5; TRBD1 matches at 9 bases. The CDR3 is made up of 15 amino acids. CDR1 is SGHRS, CDR2 YFSETQ, per germline. The ends lost 4 bases at V and 4 bases at J; junction bases unmatched: 8.

This chain connects TRBV11-2 to TRBJ1-4; tentative D call: TRBD1 (6 bases). CDR3 length equals 14 residues. Per germline, CDR1 SGHAT and CDR2 FQNNGV. Trimming shortened V by 4 bases and J by 8 bases, and 14 bases separated the two germline ends. The CDR3 loop is CASSSQGLNEKLFF. Here the CDR3 DNA reads TGTGCCAGCAGCTCCCAGGGGTTAAACGAAAAACTGTTTTTT. Together with reference TRBV11-2 and TRBJ1-4, the CDR3 gives the full variable domain: EAGVAQSPRYKIIEKRQSVAFWCNPISGHATLYWYQQILGQGPKLLIQFQNNGVVDDSQLPKDRFSAERLKGVDSTLKIQPAKLEDSAVYLCASSSQGLNEKLFFGSGTQLSVL.

This clone was detected a few times. The rearrangement links TRBV5-1 to TRBJ2-7; weak D call: TRBD2 (6 bases). The CDR3 is 13 amino acids. From germline, CDR1 is SGHRS and CDR2 YFSETQ. The CDR3 DNA is TGTGCCAGCAGCCCCGGGAGTAGCTACGAGCAGTACGTC. It is translated as CASSPGSSYEQYV.

The J gene is TRBJ1-1, the V gene TRBV4-2; 9 bases line up with TRBD1. The CDR3 is 17 residues long. The germline V gene has CDR1 LGHNA and CDR2 YNFKEQ. The ends lost 2 bases at V and 1 base at J; junction bases unmatched: 8. The DNA for the CDR3 is TGTGCCAGCAGCCAACACGGACAGGGGTCAGGGAACACTGAAGCTTTCTTT. As protein: CASSQHGQGSGNTEAFF.

The V gene is TRBV6-1, the J gene TRBJ2-1; no reliable D call. Trimming pared 3 bases from V and 9 bases from J, leaving 12 bases between. CDR3 length: 13 residues. CDR1 MNHNS and CDR2 SASEGT come from the germline V gene. The CDR3 region has the DNA TGTGCCAGCAGTGAGTCTCACTCGCTTGAGCAGTTCTTC. Translating it yields CASSESHSLEQFF.

The rearrangement links TRBV28 to TRBJ1-1; D call uncertain. The CDR3 is 13 residues long. Germline V gene sequence: CDR1 MDHEN, CDR2 SYDVKM. V lost 6 bases and J lost 9, with 17 bases in between. CDR3 DNA: TGTGCCAGCAGGGATCCCCAGGCAGTTAAAGCTTTCTTT. Translating gives CASRDPQAVKAFF.

The CDR3 DNA reads as TGTGCCAGCAGCCTGACTAGCGGGGGACCAGATACGCAGTATTTT. This translates into CASSLTSGGPDTQYF. The chain recombines TRBV14 with TRBJ2-3; 12 nucleotides match TRBD2. V lost 4 bases to trimming and J lost 4 bases; unmatched junction nucleotides: 3. Germline loops: CDR1 SGHDN, CDR2 FVKESK. This CDR3 comprises 15 residues. Using reference TRBV14 and TRBJ2-3 for the parts outside the CDR3, the full variable domain is EAGVTQFPSHSVIEKGQTVTLRCDPISGHDNLYWYRRVMGKEIKFLLHFVKESKQDESGMPNNRFLAERTGGTYSTLKVQPAELEDSGVYFCASSLTSGGPDTQYFGPGTRLTVL.

The chain employs TRBV6-5 and TRBJ2-3, with TRBD2 identical over 7 bases. Unmatched junction bases numbered 7, after V lost 2 bases and J lost 2 bases. The CDR3 totals 16 residues. Germline V CDR1 and CDR2: MNHEY, SVGAGI. The CDR3 loop is CASSYGGDGATDTQYF. The CDR3 nucleotides read TGTGCCAGCAGTTACGGGGGGGACGGAGCCACAGATACGCAGTATTTT.

The rearrangement uses TRBV24-1 and TRBJ2-3; a possible D gene is TRBD1 (6 bases). The CDR3 length is 16 residues. Germline V gene lookup returns CDR1 KGHDR and CDR2 SFDVKD. Between the trimmed V and J ends, which lost 7 bases and 0 bases, there was a span of 16 bases. CDR3 DNA sequence: TGTGCCACCAGAGGGACACCAAAGTCGAGCACAGATACGCAGTATTTT. Translating gives CATRGTPKSSTDTQYF.